The text below deals with one TCR beta chain. The antigen remains undetermined. Assay used: immunoSEQ multiplex PCR; TCRdb lists only in-frame clones, some missing. The sample comprises more than 85,000 clones, approximately 85% of which are singletons, and 9.5% to 15% rests with the top ten. These data come from a study of T cell responses to AZD1222 COVID-19 vaccine. Study observations and caveats: Targeting of unmutated variant regions was reportedly seen in nearly half of spike-specific TCRs. Possibly, clonal diversity was underestimated; donors were largely white British and included more females. Spike-spanning, vaccine-associated CD4 TCRs were dominant at 160-218 and 743-854. At study baseline, merely five or six AZD1222 recipients were seropositive.

The CDR3 covers 15 residues. The germline V gene has CDR1 MNHEY and CDR2 SVGAGI. V dropped 5 bases and J dropped 7; count of bases not matched to a gene: 9. The J gene is TRBJ2-7, the V gene TRBV6-5, with 12 nucleotides matching TRBD1. This receptor was obtained from an adult in good health. The source was peripheral blood, collected on day 0 of MenACWY control vaccination. The chain's CDR3 is CASSQPGQGAEEQYF. CDR3 DNA: TGTGCCAGCAGTCAGCCGGGACAGGGGGCAGAGGAGCAGTACTTC.